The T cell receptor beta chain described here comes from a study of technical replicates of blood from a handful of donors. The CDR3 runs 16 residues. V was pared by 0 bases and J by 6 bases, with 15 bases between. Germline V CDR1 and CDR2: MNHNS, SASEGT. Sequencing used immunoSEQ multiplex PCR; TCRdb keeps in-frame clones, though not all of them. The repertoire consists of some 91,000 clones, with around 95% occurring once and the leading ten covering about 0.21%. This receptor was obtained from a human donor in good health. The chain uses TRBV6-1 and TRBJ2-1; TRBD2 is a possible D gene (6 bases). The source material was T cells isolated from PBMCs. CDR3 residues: CASSEAGRGVFNEQFF. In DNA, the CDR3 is TGTGCCAGCAGTGAAGCGGGGCGGGGAGTGTTCAATGAGCAGTTCTTC.